Here is one T cell receptor (beta chain) with its context. No antigen is known for it. The use of a sample-barcoded 5' primer and a J-beta primer mix characterized a second PCR of about 6 to 11 cycles. Each cDNA molecule was tagged by a template-switch adaptor that had 12 random nucleotides. TCRdb reanalysed the 5' RACE reads using MiXCR and keeps one entry per CDR3 protein. The repertoire has hundreds of thousands of distinct CDR3 sequences, about 21% of them found once; the top ten carry around 3.4%. This record belongs to a study of blood T cells in healthy people across ages. The CDR3 sequence is 14 residues long. The ends were cut back, 4 bases at V and 1 base at J, with 10 bases in the middle. From germline, CDR1 is LNHDA and CDR2 SQIVND (reference sequence). Regarding the study as a whole: Age brought a roughly linear fall in TCR beta diversity measured per million T cells.

Sample: blood. The TCR originated in a man aged 65 to 85 in good health. The gene calls are TRBV19 and TRBJ1-2; D may be TRBD1 (5 bases). The CDR3 is CASSNPQGNYGYTF. Here the CDR3 DNA reads TGTGCCAGTAGTAACCCTCAGGGTAACTATGGCTACACCTTC.